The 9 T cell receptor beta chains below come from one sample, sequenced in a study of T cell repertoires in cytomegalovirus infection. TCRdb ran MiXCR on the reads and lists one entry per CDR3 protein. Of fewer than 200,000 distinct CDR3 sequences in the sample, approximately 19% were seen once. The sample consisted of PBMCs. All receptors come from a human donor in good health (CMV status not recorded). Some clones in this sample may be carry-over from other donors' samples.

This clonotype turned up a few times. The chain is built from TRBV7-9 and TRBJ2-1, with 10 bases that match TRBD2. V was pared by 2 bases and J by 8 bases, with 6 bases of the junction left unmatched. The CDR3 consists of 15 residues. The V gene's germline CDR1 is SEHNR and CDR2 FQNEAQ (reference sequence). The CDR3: CASSLSSGRSDEQFF. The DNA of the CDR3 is TGTGCCAGCAGCTTATCTAGCGGGAGATCGGATGAGCAGTTCTTC.

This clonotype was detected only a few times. CDR3 coding DNA: TGTGCCAGCAGTTTTCGGGGTCGGGGGGTCAGAAGGAGCACAGATACGCAGTATTTT. Translation gives CASSFRGRGVRRSTDTQYF. The rearrangement links TRBV12-3 or TRBV12-4 to TRBJ2-3, with 7 bases lining up with TRBD2. V was pared by 3 bases and J by 0 bases, with 15 bases of the junction left unmatched. This CDR3 region has 19 residues.

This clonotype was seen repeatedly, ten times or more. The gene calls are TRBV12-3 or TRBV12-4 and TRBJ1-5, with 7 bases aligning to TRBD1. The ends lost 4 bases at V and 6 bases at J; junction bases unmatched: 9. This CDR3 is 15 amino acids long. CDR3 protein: CASSYHRGIIQPQHF. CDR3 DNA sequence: TGTGCCAGCAGTTACCACAGGGGAATAATTCAGCCCCAGCATTTT.

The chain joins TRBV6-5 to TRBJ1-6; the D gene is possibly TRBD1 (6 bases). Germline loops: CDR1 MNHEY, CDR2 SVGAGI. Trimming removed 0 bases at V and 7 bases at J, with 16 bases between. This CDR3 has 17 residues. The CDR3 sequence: CASSYSLPGAGNSPLHF. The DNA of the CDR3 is TGTGCCAGCAGTTACTCGCTACCAGGGGCTGGGAATTCACCCCTCCACTTT.

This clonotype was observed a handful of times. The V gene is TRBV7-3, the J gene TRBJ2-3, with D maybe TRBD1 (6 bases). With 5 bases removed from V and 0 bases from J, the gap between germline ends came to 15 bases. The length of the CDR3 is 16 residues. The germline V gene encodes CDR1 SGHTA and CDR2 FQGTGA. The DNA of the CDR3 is TGTGCCAGCAGCCCGACTCGGACAGCTAGCACAGATACGCAGTATTTT. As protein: CASSPTRTASTDTQYF.

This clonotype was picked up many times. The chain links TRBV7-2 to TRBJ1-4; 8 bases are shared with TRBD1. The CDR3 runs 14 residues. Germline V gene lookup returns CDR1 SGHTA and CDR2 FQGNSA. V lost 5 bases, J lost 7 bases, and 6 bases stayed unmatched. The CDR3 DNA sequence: TGTGCCAGCAGCCGGACAGGGTTTGGTGAAAAACTGTTTTTT. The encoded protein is CASSRTGFGEKLFF.

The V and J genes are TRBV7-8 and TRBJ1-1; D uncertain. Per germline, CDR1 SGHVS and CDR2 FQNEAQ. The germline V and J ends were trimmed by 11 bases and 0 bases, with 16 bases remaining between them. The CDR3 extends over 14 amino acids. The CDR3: CAASPARMNTEAFF. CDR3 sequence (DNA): TGTGCCGCCTCCCCCGCACGGATGAACACTGAAGCTTTCTTT.

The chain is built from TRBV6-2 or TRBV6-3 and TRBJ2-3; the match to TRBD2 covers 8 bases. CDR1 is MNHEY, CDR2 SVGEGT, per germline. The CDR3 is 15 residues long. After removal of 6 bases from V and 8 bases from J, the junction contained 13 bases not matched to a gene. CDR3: CASSLTSALGGTQYF. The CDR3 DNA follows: TGTGCCAGCAGCCTGACTAGCGCCCTGGGGGGTACGCAGTATTTT.

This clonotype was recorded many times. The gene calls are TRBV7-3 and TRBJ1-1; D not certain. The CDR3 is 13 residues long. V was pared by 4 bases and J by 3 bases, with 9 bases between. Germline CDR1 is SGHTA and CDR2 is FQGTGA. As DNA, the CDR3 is TGTGCCAGCAGCTCGTCGGGTGACACTGAAGCTTTCTTT. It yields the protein CASSSSGDTEAFF.